This entry lists 22 T cell receptor beta chains sequenced from one sample in a study of blood T cells in healthy people across ages. Then a second PCR, running about 6 to 11 cycles, was carried out with a sample-barcoded 5' primer and a J-beta primer mix. TCRdb fed the 5' RACE reads into MiXCR, producing one record per CDR3 protein. The table lists about 1 million distinct CDR3 sequences, 45% of them singletons. Specimen: blood. The receptors here all came from a woman in her sixties or seventies in good health.

The chain links TRBV5-4 to TRBJ2-5; 10 bases line up with TRBD1. TRBJ2-7 explains the end of the DNA better; the J call may be wrong. The CDR3 sequence is 15 residues long. Germline V gene data show CDR1 as SGHNT and CDR2 as YYREEE (reference sequence). This chain's CDR3 is CASSLIGTGVNEQYF. CDR3 nucleotide sequence: TGTGCCAGCAGCTTGATCGGGACAGGGGTTAACGAGCAGTACTTC.

This clonotype occurred a few times. The rearrangement uses TRBV10-3 and TRBJ2-3; TRBD1 aligns across 9 bases. CDR1 and CDR2 (germline): ENHRY, SYGVKD. The CDR3 spans 15 residues. Unmatched junction bases numbered 11, after V lost 11 bases and J lost 2 bases. CDR3 sequence: CASDRGSTTTDTQYF. The CDR3 DNA sequence: TGTGCCTCGGACAGGGGTTCAACTACCACAGATACGCAGTATTTT.

The chain employs TRBV27 and TRBJ1-2; D unclear. From germline, CDR1 is MNHEY and CDR2 SMNVEV (reference sequence). Between the trimmed V and J ends, which lost 5 bases and 8 bases, there was a span of 15 bases. The CDR3 has 13 amino acids. The CDR3 bases are TGTGCCAGCAGTGGAGCGGGAGCGCCCGGCTACACCTTC. Its translation is CASSGAGAPGYTF.

On this clonotype itself: A junction boundary mismatches the germline segment, possibly from a read error. This sequence joins TRBV10-2 and TRBJ2-3; 10 bases align to TRBD2. The CDR3 length is 17 residues. Germline V gene lookup returns CDR1 WSHSY and CDR2 SAAADI. CDR3 DNA sequence: TGCGCCAGCAGTGAGTCGAGCCCTAGCGGGGGCACAAATACGCAGTATTTT. It is translated as CASSESSPSGGTNTQYF.

A few counts support this clonotype. V is TRBV4-1 and J is TRBJ1-2; TRBD1 aligns across 8 bases. The V gene's germline CDR1 is MGHRA and CDR2 YSYEKL. The CDR3 has 19 residues. V lost 0 bases and J lost 1; bases outside the gene matches: 13. The CDR3 DNA sequence: TGCGCCAGCAGCCAAGAGACACAGGGGGGGAGAAGTAATAACTATGGCTACACCTTC. It encodes CASSQETQGGRSNNYGYTF.

V is TRBV6-5 and J is TRBJ2-1; TRBD1 agrees at 7 bases. Trimming took 5 bases from V and 13 from J; bases not matched to a gene: 5. CDR3 length equals 11 residues. Germline assignment: CDR1 MNHEY and CDR2 SVGAGI. CDR3 nucleotide sequence: TGTGCCAGCAGTGGACAGGAGACCCAGTTCTTC. As protein: CASSGQETQFF.

The V gene is TRBV7-9, the J gene TRBJ2-7, with D possibly being TRBD2 (5 bases). Per germline, CDR1 SEHNR and CDR2 FQNEAQ (reference sequence). Trimming took off 0 bases at V and 11 bases at J, with 11 bases between the two ends. This CDR3 is built from 12 residues. The chain's CDR3 is CASSLALRVKYF. In nucleotides, the CDR3 is TGTGCCAGCAGCTTAGCGTTGAGGGTCAAGTACTTC.

The rearrangement links TRBV29-1 to TRBJ2-7; D tentatively reads TRBD1 or TRBD2 (7 bases each). V was trimmed by 4 bases and J by 2 bases, leaving 15 bases between them. CDR1 and CDR2 from the germline V gene are SQVTM and ANQGSEA. This CDR3 contains 14 residues. CDR3 DNA sequence: TGCAGCGTTGGGGGGGGACAGCGGGCCTACGAGCAGTACTTC. It translates to CSVGGGQRAYEQYF.

The chain is built from TRBV5-1 and TRBJ2-3; tentative D call: TRBD2 (6 bases). Germline V gene sequence: CDR1 SGHRS, CDR2 YFSETQ. V gave up 3 bases and J gave up 2 bases, with 13 bases separating them. This CDR3 has 15 residues. Written as DNA, the CDR3 is TGCGCCAGCAGCTCCCCGGGACTTTACACAGATACGCAGTATTTT. It encodes CASSSPGLYTDTQYF.

The chain has TRBV16 and TRBJ2-1, with 13 bases that match TRBD2. The CDR3 extends over 16 amino acids. Germline V gives CDR1 KGHSY, CDR2 FQNENV. V lost 1 base to trimming and J lost 4 bases; unmatched junction nucleotides: 1. The CDR3 region is CASSQWGLAGYNEQFF. CDR3 in DNA: TGTGCCAGCAGCCAATGGGGACTAGCGGGATACAATGAGCAGTTCTTC. The complete variable domain, with remaining parts taken from reference TRBV16 and TRBJ2-1, reads GEEVAQTPKHLVRGEGQKAKLYCAPIKGHSYVFWYQQVLKNEFKFLISFQNENVFDETGMPKERFSAKCLPNSPCSLEIQATKLEDSAVYFCASSQWGLAGYNEQFFGPGTRLTVL.

The table lists this clonotype with a count of one. The chain combines TRBV6-2 or TRBV6-3 with TRBJ2-3; 8 nucleotides line up with TRBD1. V shed 2 bases, J shed 2 bases, and the junction held 3 bases outside the gene matches. Germline V gene data show CDR1 as MNHEY and CDR2 as SVGEGT. This CDR3 is 15 amino acids long. CDR3 loop: CASSYGTGATDTQYF. The CDR3 coding sequence is TGTGCCAGCAGTTACGGGACAGGAGCCACAGATACGCAGTATTTT.

The chain links TRBV27 to TRBJ1-2, with 7 bases that match TRBD1. The CDR3 length is 16 residues. After removal of 6 bases from V and 0 bases from J, the junction contained 10 bases not matched to a gene. Germline values: CDR1 MNHEY, CDR2 SMNVEV (reference sequence). CDR3 in amino acids: CASSPPGQVANYGYTF. CDR3 sequence (DNA): TGTGCCAGCAGCCCTCCTGGACAGGTAGCTAACTATGGCTACACCTTC.

The V call is TRBV15, the J call TRBJ1-5; TRBD1 agrees at 7 bases. Germline CDR1 LNHNV, CDR2 YYDKDF (reference sequence). This CDR3 has 13 residues. V trimming: 4 bases; J trimming: 6 bases; junction bases outside the gene matches: 3. As DNA, the CDR3 is TGTGCCACCAGCAAAGGGGGCTTTCAGCCCCAGCATTTT. Amino acid sequence: CATSKGGFQPQHF.

The chain couples TRBV9 to TRBJ2-5; D possibly matches TRBD1 or TRBD2 (5 bases each). The V end was cut by 0 bases, the J end by 4 bases, with 10 bases between. CDR3 length equals 14 residues. Per the germline V gene, CDR1 is SGDLS and CDR2 is YYNGEE. CDR3 sequence: CASSVDGTAETQYF. The CDR3 DNA is TGTGCCAGCAGCGTAGATGGGACCGCAGAGACCCAGTACTTC.

This chain joins TRBV29-1 and TRBJ2-3; 11 bases map to TRBD1. CDR3 length: 17 amino acids. The germline gives CDR1 SQVTM, CDR2 ANQGSEA. V trimming: 6 bases; J trimming: 2 bases; junction bases outside the gene matches: 13. The DNA of the CDR3 is TGCAGCGTCGACGAAGCGGGACAGGGGGTGTTCACAGATACGCAGTATTTT. As protein: CSVDEAGQGVFTDTQYF.

The chain employs TRBV6-1 and TRBJ2-3, with a tentative D call TRBD2 (5 bases). The length of the CDR3 is 15 residues. Trimming removed 0 bases from V and 2 bases from J, with 9 bases in between. Germline V gives CDR1 MNHNS, CDR2 SASEGT. The CDR3 DNA reads as TGTGCCAGCAGTGAAGCGGGAGACCCCACAGATACGCAGTATTTT. It yields the protein CASSEAGDPTDTQYF.

The CDR3 DNA reads as TGTGCCAGCAGCTTAGGAGGCTTGGACTACAATGAGCAGTTCTTC. Protein sequence: CASSLGGLDYNEQFF. The chain carries TRBV7-2 and TRBJ2-1; D remains unclear. V lost 1 base and J lost 3, with 10 bases in between. Germline loops: CDR1 SGHTA, CDR2 FQGNSA. The CDR3 totals 15 residues.

The chain recombines TRBV20-1 with TRBJ1-2, with a weak D call TRBD1 (5 bases). The CDR3 extends over 12 amino acids. The germline CDR1 and CDR2 sequences are DFQATT and SNEGSKA (reference sequence). V gave up 4 bases and J gave up 5 bases, with 11 bases separating them. Here the CDR3 reads CSAIGDEYGYTF. CDR3 DNA: TGCAGTGCTATTGGGGACGAGTATGGCTACACCTTC.

The chain couples TRBV20-1 to TRBJ2-7; 7 positions match TRBD1. With V trimmed by 3 bases and J by 2 bases, 16 bases remained unmatched. CDR3 length equals 17 residues. The germline V gene encodes CDR1 DFQATT and CDR2 SNEGSKA (reference sequence). CDR3 region: CSASDRVSERRPYEQYF. The DNA for the CDR3 is TGCAGTGCTAGTGACAGGGTGTCCGAACGCAGACCCTACGAGCAGTACTTC.

This clonotype was found a few times. The rearrangement uses TRBV27 and TRBJ2-1; TRBD2 agrees at 9 bases. CDR3 length equals 17 residues. V trimming: 6 bases; J trimming: 7 bases; junction bases outside the gene matches: 16. The V gene's germline CDR1 is MNHEY and CDR2 SMNVEV (reference sequence). The DNA for the CDR3 is TGTGCCAGCAGACCCCCCGGGGGCGGGAGGGATTTAAATGAGCAGTTCTTC. Translation gives CASRPPGGGRDLNEQFF.

This clonotype was counted between two and nine times. The gene calls are TRBV21-1 and TRBJ2-3. TRBV21-1 is reported as a pseudogene. The CDR3 is made up of 14 amino acids. The CDR3 DNA reads TGTGCCAGCAGCAAAGTTGAAGGTTCAGATACGCAGTATTTT. Its translation: CASSKVEGSDTQYF.

This chain connects TRBV6-5 to TRBJ1-5, with D possibly being TRBD1 (5 bases). V was cut by 2 bases and J by 4 bases, with 6 bases left in between. Germline V CDR1 and CDR2: MNHEY, SVGAGI. The CDR3 spans 13 residues. The CDR3 DNA sequence: TGTGCCAGCAGTTACGCAGGGAATCAGCCCCAGCATTTT. The encoded protein is CASSYAGNQPQHF.